These T cell receptor beta chains were read from a single sample in a study of shared clonotypes between healthy human individuals. Libraries were prepared by immunoSEQ multiplex PCR; TCRdb keeps only in-frame clonotypes and omits some of them. The table includes some 2,000,000 clones, 85% to 95% detected once. The material sequenced was naive CD4+ T cells sorted from blood. All receptors derive from a man in his late teens or twenties in good health. The CDR3 runs from the conserved cysteine through the conserved F or W. The order of the fields is CDR3 protein, CDR3 DNA, V gene, J gene, clone size, CDR3 length, D gene. The D gene is left open where the match is weak. Rows give clone size only sometimes, using once, few, many, or a class for an expanded clone.

CDR3 protein: CASSEGLAGDYEQYF
CDR3 DNA: TGCGCCAGCAGTGAGGGACTAGCGGGTGACTACGAGCAGTACTTC
V gene: TRBV10-2
J gene: TRBJ2-7
clone size: .
CDR3 length: 15
D gene: TRBD2

CDR3 protein: CASNAWGHEQYF
CDR3 DNA: TGTGCCAGCAATGCTTGGGGCCACGAGCAGTACTTC
V gene: TRBV7-3
J gene: TRBJ2-7
clone size: .
CDR3 length: 12
D gene: .

CDR3 protein: CASSYSKLGYSPLHF
CDR3 DNA: TGTGCCAGCAGTTACTCCAAACTGGGTTATTCACCCCTCCACTTT
V gene: TRBV6-5
J gene: TRBJ1-6
clone size: .
CDR3 length: 15
D gene: .

CDR3 protein: CTSSQDLTGINYGYTF
CDR3 DNA: TGCACCAGCAGCCAAGATTTAACAGGGATTAACTATGGCTACACCTTC
V gene: TRBV1
J gene: TRBJ1-2
clone size: .
CDR3 length: 16
D gene: .

CDR3 protein: CASRSRGGLGEQYF
CDR3 DNA: TGTGCCAGCAGATCCAGGGGGGGGCTAGGAGAGCAGTACTTC
V gene: TRBV6-5
J gene: TRBJ2-7
clone size: .
CDR3 length: 14
D gene: .

CDR3 protein: CASSYALNEQFF
CDR3 DNA: TGCGCCAGCAGCTACGCACTCAATGAGCAGTTCTTC
V gene: TRBV5-1
J gene: TRBJ2-1
clone size: .
CDR3 length: 12
D gene: .

CDR3 protein: CAWRYLAGGTDTQYF
CDR3 DNA: TGTGCCTGGAGGTATTTAGCGGGGGGCACAGATACGCAGTATTTT
V gene: TRBV30
J gene: TRBJ2-3
clone size: .
CDR3 length: 15
D gene: TRBD2

CDR3 protein: CAWSVRGGEKLFF
CDR3 DNA: TGTGCCTGGAGTGTACGTGGAGGTGAAAAACTGTTTTTT
V gene: TRBV30
J gene: TRBJ1-4
clone size: .
CDR3 length: 13
D gene: .

CDR3 protein: CASSVGTSGRYGYTF
CDR3 DNA: TGTGCCAGTAGTGTAGGGACCAGTGGTCGGTATGGCTACACCTTC
V gene: TRBV19
J gene: TRBJ1-2
clone size: .
CDR3 length: 15
D gene: .

CDR3 protein: CASSERSGANVLTF
CDR3 DNA: TGTGCCAGCAGTGAACGTTCTGGGGCCAACGTCCTGACTTTC
V gene: TRBV6-1
J gene: TRBJ2-6
clone size: .
CDR3 length: 14
D gene: .

CDR3 protein: CAISEGLAEETQYF
CDR3 DNA: TGTGCCATCAGTGAAGGACTAGCGGAAGAGACCCAGTACTTC
V gene: TRBV10-3
J gene: TRBJ2-5
clone size: .
CDR3 length: 14
D gene: TRBD2

CDR3 protein: CASSLRGYGYTF
CDR3 DNA: TGTGCCAGCAGTTTGAGGGGCTATGGCTACACCTTC
V gene: TRBV28
J gene: TRBJ1-2
clone size: .
CDR3 length: 12
D gene: .

CDR3 protein: CASSLVWGRDEQFF
CDR3 DNA: TGCGCCAGCAGCTTGGTGTGGGGCCGCGACGAGCAGTTCTTC
V gene: TRBV5-1
J gene: TRBJ2-1
clone size: .
CDR3 length: 14
D gene: .

CDR3 protein: CASSSGHSPYGYTF
CDR3 DNA: TGTGCCAGCAGCTCCGGACACTCACCCTATGGCTACACCTTC
V gene: TRBV5-6
J gene: TRBJ1-2
clone size: .
CDR3 length: 14
D gene: .

CDR3 protein: CAWSVQGGTDTQYF
CDR3 DNA: TGTGCCTGGAGCGTACAGGGCGGCACAGATACGCAGTATTTT
V gene: TRBV30
J gene: TRBJ2-3
clone size: .
CDR3 length: 14
D gene: .

CDR3 protein: CASSLGGDSPLHF
CDR3 DNA: TGTGCCAGCAGTTTAGGCGGCGATTCACCCCTCCACTTT
V gene: TRBV27
J gene: TRBJ1-6
clone size: .
CDR3 length: 13
D gene: .

CDR3 protein: CASSDGTGRSDQPQHF
CDR3 DNA: TGTGCCAGCAGTGACGGGACAGGAAGGAGTGATCAGCCCCAGCATTTT
V gene: TRBV6-1
J gene: TRBJ1-5
clone size: once
CDR3 length: 16
D gene: TRBD1

CDR3 protein: CASSVGGRYSNQPQHF
CDR3 DNA: TGTGCCAGCAGTGTCGGGGGCCGCTATAGCAATCAGCCCCAGCATTTT
V gene: TRBV6-1
J gene: TRBJ1-5
clone size: once
CDR3 length: 16
D gene: .

CDR3 protein: CATRSGTGGTDTQYF
CDR3 DNA: TGTGCCACCCGGTCGGGGACAGGGGGCACAGATACGCAGTATTTT
V gene: TRBV10-3
J gene: TRBJ2-3
clone size: .
CDR3 length: 15
D gene: TRBD1

CDR3 protein: CASSLEHRVVNQPQHF
CDR3 DNA: TGTGCCAGCAGCTTAGAGCACAGGGTGGTTAATCAGCCCCAGCATTTT
V gene: TRBV7-2
J gene: TRBJ1-5
clone size: .
CDR3 length: 16
D gene: .

CDR3 protein: CASSPRQGKNTGELFF
CDR3 DNA: TGTGCCAGCAGCCCTCGACAGGGAAAGAACACCGGGGAGCTGTTTTTT
V gene: TRBV11-2
J gene: TRBJ2-2
clone size: .
CDR3 length: 16
D gene: TRBD1

CDR3 protein: CASCRDSNQPQHF
CDR3 DNA: TGTGCCAGCTGCCGGGACAGCAATCAGCCCCAGCATTTT
V gene: TRBV6-1
J gene: TRBJ1-5
clone size: .
CDR3 length: 13
D gene: .

CDR3 protein: CASSLRGDPCNEQFF
CDR3 DNA: TGTGCCAGCAGCTTAAGAGGGGATCCCTGCAATGAGCAGTTCTTC
V gene: TRBV5-5
J gene: TRBJ2-1
clone size: .
CDR3 length: 15
D gene: .

CDR3 protein: CASSVGLGKPNTGELFF
CDR3 DNA: TGTGCCAGCAGCGTAGGGTTGGGCAAGCCGAACACCGGGGAGCTGTTTTTT
V gene: TRBV9
J gene: TRBJ2-2
clone size: .
CDR3 length: 17
D gene: .

CDR3 protein: CASSLFPVGSYNSPLHF
CDR3 DNA: TGTGCCAGCAGTTTATTTCCAGTAGGCTCCTATAATTCACCCCTCCACTTT
V gene: TRBV28
J gene: TRBJ1-6
clone size: .
CDR3 length: 17
D gene: .

CDR3 protein: CASSFSLAGGALTYEQYF
CDR3 DNA: TGTGCCAGCAGTTTCTCACTAGCGGGAGGGGCATTGACCTACGAGCAGTACTTC
V gene: TRBV28
J gene: TRBJ2-7
clone size: .
CDR3 length: 18
D gene: TRBD2

CDR3 protein: CASSLGQAPYEQYF
CDR3 DNA: TGTGCCAGCAGCTTAGGGCAGGCCCCCTACGAGCAGTACTTC
V gene: TRBV7-3
J gene: TRBJ2-7
clone size: once
CDR3 length: 14
D gene: .